The present T cell receptor beta chain was sequenced within a study of blood T cell repertoires in COVID-19. Turning to the study itself: The cDNA or gDNA used as material had been derived from T cells, B-cell-depleted T cells, or PBMCs.

Study processing details: Nucleated cell counts were estimated from reference gene primer amplification. Profiled with immunoSEQ multiplex PCR; TCRdb holds only in-frame clones, not every one. The D gene and trimming were derived from the DNA, and the V and J assignments and clone size from that table. The data show about 160,000 clones, approximately 81% seen once. V was cut by 2 bases and J by 2 bases, with 11 bases left in between. The germline CDR1 and CDR2 sequences are MRHNA and SNTAGT. The length of the CDR3 is 15 residues. This clone has only one observation. The receptor was derived from a human donor with acute or convalescent COVID-19. The donor label of this sample is uncertain. The specimen was peripheral blood. The gene calls are TRBV6-4 and TRBJ2-3; possibly TRBD1 for D (6 bases). The CDR3 region is CASSDRGQSTDTQYF. The CDR3 DNA is TGTGCCAGCAGTGACCGAGGACAGTCCACAGATACGCAGTATTTT.